This paragraph reports one T cell receptor beta chain. The junction shows a germline mismatch at one end, possibly a read error. The data derive from a study of glioma-infiltrating T cells. The germline V gene has CDR1 LNHNV and CDR2 YYDKDF (reference sequence). The CDR3 extends over 14 amino acids. TCR alpha and beta CDR3 regions were amplified from RNA using iRepertoire nested multiplex PCR. TCRdb reprocessed the multiplex PCR reads via MiXCR and lists one record per CDR3 protein. The repertoire holds tens of thousands of distinct CDR3 sequences, with under 30% as singletons. V is TRBV15 and J is TRBJ2-7; tentative D call: TRBD2 (7 bases). The sample was glioma tissue, nonneoplastic brain tissue, or PBMCs (not recorded which). This receptor was taken from a human donor with low-grade glioma or glioblastoma, undergoing nonglioma brain surgery, or in good health (not recorded which). CDR3 in amino acids: CTTSRGGVSYEQYF. The CDR3, as DNA: TGTACCACCAGCAGAGGGGGGGTCTCCTACGAGCAGTACTTC.